The 15 T cell receptor beta chains listed next were all sequenced from one sample in a study of blood T cell repertoires in COVID-19. Clones were read by immunoSEQ multiplex PCR, and TCRdb kept only the in-frame ones, dropping some. The repertoire consists of some 97,000 clones, with 86% occurring once and the leading ten covering roughly 2.5%. Material for sequencing was PBMCs or T cells enriched from blood (not recorded which). Receptors were obtained from a woman in her fifties or sixties who had recovered from COVID-19.

V is TRBV2 and J is TRBJ1-2; TRBD1 is a possible D gene (5 bases). The germline gives CDR1 SNHLY, CDR2 FYNNEI. This CDR3 is 14 amino acids long. The V end was cut by 6 bases, the J end by 4 bases, with 15 bases between. The CDR3 DNA is TGTGCCAGCAGCTCTCAACCCGGGGGCTATGGCTACACCTTC. Translation gives CASSSQPGGYGYTF.

The rearrangement links TRBV28 to TRBJ2-7; TRBD2 agrees at 9 bases. The V gene end was trimmed by 3 bases and the J gene end by 3 bases; junction bases not matched to a gene: 6. Germline CDR1 reads MDHEN; CDR2 reads SYDVKM. CDR3 length: 15 residues. In DNA, the CDR3 is TGTGCCAGCAGTTTTGGTCCAGCGGGAGGCTACGAGCAGTACTTC. Its translation: CASSFGPAGGYEQYF.

The chain employs TRBV19 and TRBJ2-4; D not certain. Per the germline V gene, CDR1 is LNHDA and CDR2 is SQIVND (reference sequence). The CDR3 extends over 14 amino acids. Between the trimmed V and J ends, which lost 3 bases and 6 bases, there was a span of 12 bases. The CDR3 is CASSISGSGNIQYF. CDR3 sequence (DNA): TGTGCCAGTAGTATTTCGGGTTCTGGAAACATTCAGTACTTC.

V and J are TRBV5-1 and TRBJ2-5, with a tentative D call TRBD2 (7 bases). The CDR3 totals 16 residues. Germline V lookup: CDR1 SGHRS, CDR2 YFSETQ. The V end was cut by 0 bases, the J end by 5 bases, with 17 bases between. The CDR3 region has the DNA TGCGCCAGCAGCTTGGCCGGGGGGCCAGGGTTGGAGACCCAGTACTTC. Its translation is CASSLAGGPGLETQYF.

The V gene is TRBV27, the J gene TRBJ2-7, with D uncertain. V shed 5 bases and J shed 9 bases, with 17 bases lying between them. The germline V gene has CDR1 MNHEY and CDR2 SMNVEV (reference sequence). This CDR3 has 13 residues. The CDR3 reads CASSATSGPGQYF. The CDR3 nucleotides read TGTGCCAGCAGTGCCACCTCGGGTCCGGGGCAGTACTTC.

The chain links TRBV5-1 to TRBJ2-1; a weak D match, TRBD2 (5 bases). The V and J ends lost 3 bases and 4 bases respectively, with 17 bases between them. CDR1 SGHRS and CDR2 YFSETQ come from the germline V gene. This CDR3 is 16 amino acids long. Here the CDR3 DNA reads TGCGCCAGCAGCTCCACCCTAGCCACGATATACAATGAGCAGTTCTTC. Translated, it gives CASSSTLATIYNEQFF.

The chain employs TRBV7-3 and TRBJ1-6; D gene ambiguous. Germline V gene data show CDR1 as SGHTA and CDR2 as FQGTGA. There are 14 residues in the CDR3. Trimming removed 1 base at V and 9 bases at J, with 10 bases between. CDR3 sequence: CASSLNAVGSPLHF. The CDR3 nucleotides are TGTGCCAGCAGCTTAAATGCGGTGGGTTCACCCCTCCACTTT. The entire variable domain, with the rest obtained from reference TRBV7-3 and TRBJ1-6, is as follows: GAGVSQTPSNKVTEKGKYVELRCDPISGHTALYWYRQSLGQGPEFLIYFQGTGAADDSGLPNDRFFAVRPEGSVSTLKIQRTERGDSAVYLCASSLNAVGSPLHFGNGTRLTVT.

The chain joins TRBV9 to TRBJ2-3, with TRBD2 matching over 10 bases. The CDR3 is 16 residues long. Germline loops: CDR1 SGDLS, CDR2 YYNGEE. Unmatched junction bases numbered 5, after V lost 0 bases and J lost 4 bases. CDR3 sequence (DNA): TGTGCCAGCAGCGTAGTAGCGGGGGGAGGTTCAGATACGCAGTATTTT. Amino acid sequence: CASSVVAGGGSDTQYF. Full variable domain (remainder filled in from reference TRBV9 and TRBJ2-3): DSGVTQTPKHLITATGQRVTLRCSPRSGDLSVYWYQQSLDQGLQFLIQYYNGEERAKGNILERFSAQQFPDLHSELNLSSLELGDSALYFCASSVVAGGGSDTQYFGPGTRLTVL.

The CDR3 spells CASSKGTGKTDTQYF. The CDR3 bases are TGTGCCAGCAGCAAGGGGACAGGCAAGACAGATACGCAGTATTTT. The chain uses TRBV9 and TRBJ2-3; 8 bases align to TRBD1. The CDR3 spans 15 residues. Trimming at V came to 4 bases and at J to 3 bases, leaving 7 bases not matched to a gene. CDR1 is SGDLS, CDR2 YYNGEE, per germline.

This chain connects TRBV7-8 to TRBJ2-7, with TRBD1 matching 8 bases. Germline V gene data show CDR1 as SGHVS and CDR2 as FQNEAQ. This CDR3 comprises 15 residues. Trimming removed 3 bases from V and 3 bases from J; junction bases left unmatched: 7. The CDR3 reads CASSFRTGPYYEQYF. The CDR3 coding sequence is TGTGCCAGCAGCTTTAGGACAGGGCCCTACTACGAGCAGTACTTC.

V is TRBV2 and J is TRBJ1-5, with D possibly being TRBD1 (6 bases). The germline V gene encodes CDR1 SNHLY and CDR2 FYNNEI. The ends were cut back, 5 bases at V and 5 bases at J, with 13 bases in the middle. CDR3 length: 14 amino acids. CDR3 sequence reads: CASSRMGQDQPQHF. The CDR3 DNA reads as TGTGCCAGCAGTCGGATGGGACAAGATCAGCCCCAGCATTTT. Together with reference TRBV2 and TRBJ1-5, the CDR3 gives the full variable domain: EPEVTQTPSHQVTQMGQEVILRCVPISNHLYFYWYRQILGQKVEFLVSFYNNEISEKSEIFDDQFSVERPDGSNFTLKIRSTKLEDSAMYFCASSRMGQDQPQHFGDGTRLSIL.

This chain connects TRBV27 to TRBJ2-3, with 7 positions matching TRBD1. There are 13 residues in the CDR3. Germline trimming cut 6 bases from V and 4 bases from J; bases unmatched to any gene: 4. The germline V gene has CDR1 MNHEY and CDR2 SMNVEV (reference sequence). The CDR3, as DNA: TGTGCCAGCAGGCTGCAGGGGGCAGATACGCAGTATTTT. This codes for CASRLQGADTQYF.

The chain uses TRBV9 and TRBJ2-2, with TRBD2 as a possible D gene (7 bases). Germline V gene lookup returns CDR1 SGDLS and CDR2 YYNGEE. This CDR3 region has 17 residues. Trimming cost V 4 bases and J 0 bases, with 16 bases left between them. The CDR3 nucleotides read TGTGCCAGCAGCCTCTGGGCGGGGGCCGCGAACACCGGGGAGCTGTTTTTT. It translates to CASSLWAGAANTGELFF. Full variable domain (rest looked up from reference TRBV9 and TRBJ2-2): DSGVTQTPKHLITATGQRVTLRCSPRSGDLSVYWYQQSLDQGLQFLIQYYNGEERAKGNILERFSAQQFPDLHSELNLSSLELGDSALYFCASSLWAGAANTGELFFGEGSRLTVL.

The J gene is TRBJ1-1, the V gene TRBV4-1, with D possibly matching TRBD1 (6 bases). Germline V gives CDR1 MGHRA, CDR2 YSYEKL. CDR3 size: 15 residues. V was cut by 1 base and J by 6 bases, with 15 bases left in between. This chain's CDR3 is CASSQVTQGVAEAFF. The DNA for the CDR3 is TGCGCCAGCAGCCAAGTGACACAGGGTGTGGCTGAAGCTTTCTTT.

The gene calls are TRBV4-1 and TRBJ1-5; D gene uncertain. From germline, CDR1 is MGHRA and CDR2 YSYEKL. V gave up 1 base and J gave up 0 bases, with 13 bases separating them. This CDR3 contains 17 residues. Written as DNA, the CDR3 is TGCGCCAGCAGCCAAGGGGTATTTACAGTTAGCAATCAGCCCCAGCATTTT. It specifies CASSQGVFTVSNQPQHF.